Shown below are 18 T cell receptor beta chains from a single sample sequenced in a study of cytomegalovirus exposure and HLA in healthy donors. Use of 60 Vbeta and 13 Jbeta primers characterized the PCR. Data came from immunoSEQ multiplex PCR; TCRdb stores just in-frame clones and leaves some out. The table includes some 200,000 clones, less than 85% detected once. Sequencing was done on a sample of PBMCs. The receptors come from a man between 18 and 35 years old in good health and CMV-seronegative.

CDR3 nucleotide sequence: TGTGCCAGCAAGCCGACTAGCGGTTCCTACAATGAGCAGTTCTTC. Its protein is CASKPTSGSYNEQFF. The V call is TRBV2, the J call TRBJ2-1, with 9 bases aligning to TRBD2. The germline V gene encodes CDR1 SNHLY and CDR2 FYNNEI. This CDR3 region has 15 residues. Trimming cost V 7 bases and J 1 base; bases outside gene matches: 5.

V is TRBV5-1 and J is TRBJ2-1; weak D call: TRBD1 (6 bases). Germline CDR1 reads SGHRS; CDR2 reads YFSETQ. CDR3 length: 16 residues. Trimming took 0 bases from V and 7 from J, leaving 17 bases between them. The DNA of the CDR3 is TGCGCCAGCAGCTTGGCCGGGACATGGGCCGGGAATGAGCAGTTCTTC. This translates into CASSLAGTWAGNEQFF. Based on the CDR3 plus reference TRBV5-1 and TRBJ2-1, the full variable domain is KAGVTQTPRYLIKTRGQQVTLSCSPISGHRSVSWYQQTPGQGLQFLFEYFSETQRNKGNFPGRFSGRQFSNSRSEMNVSTLELGDSALYLCASSLAGTWAGNEQFFGPGTRLTVL.

Written as DNA, the CDR3 is TGTGCCAGCAGTCGGGACACCGGGGAGCTGTTTTTT. This encodes CASSRDTGELFF. This chain connects TRBV6-5 to TRBJ2-2; no clear D. With 5 bases removed from V and 3 bases from J, the gap between germline ends came to 4 bases. There are 12 residues in the CDR3. Germline values: CDR1 MNHEY, CDR2 SVGAGI.

This clone was seen a few times. The chain joins TRBV14 to TRBJ2-5, with D hard to call. Trimming removed 4 bases at V and 3 bases at J, with 9 bases between. Germline CDR1 and CDR2: SGHDN and FVKESK. This CDR3 comprises 13 residues. CDR3 region: CASSRQNEETQYF. The CDR3 DNA sequence: TGTGCCAGCAGCCGCCAGAATGAAGAGACCCAGTACTTC.

This chain connects TRBV5-5 to TRBJ1-2; no definite D call. Germline assignment: CDR1 SGHKS and CDR2 YYEKEE (reference sequence). The CDR3 loop spans 15 amino acids. Trimming removed 0 bases at V and 0 bases at J, with 9 bases between. CDR3 amino acids: CASSLDWSANYGYTF. As DNA, the CDR3 is TGTGCCAGCAGCTTGGATTGGAGTGCTAACTATGGCTACACCTTC.

The chain combines TRBV7-8 with TRBJ2-1; 7 bases are a match to TRBD2. The CDR3 length is 17 residues. Germline CDR1 reads SGHVS; CDR2 reads FQNEAQ. V trimming: 5 bases; J trimming: 0 bases; junction bases outside the gene matches: 10. The CDR3 loop is CASSLSGPGFSYNEQFF. CDR3 coding DNA: TGTGCCAGCAGCCTTAGCGGGCCTGGATTCTCCTACAATGAGCAGTTCTTC.

This sequence joins TRBV29-1 and TRBJ2-2; TRBD2 aligns across 9 bases. J lost 1 base, V lost 5 bases, and 2 bases had no gene match. Germline CDR1 is SQVTM and CDR2 is ANQGSEA. This CDR3 is built from 14 residues. CDR3 sequence reads: CSVTSGLNTGELFF. The CDR3 region has the DNA TGCAGCGTTACTAGCGGGTTGAACACCGGGGAGCTGTTTTTT.

The chain joins TRBV19 to TRBJ1-5; D possibly corresponds to TRBD1 (6 bases). V was trimmed by 5 bases and J by 7 bases, leaving 18 bases between them. Germline assignment: CDR1 LNHDA and CDR2 SQIVND (reference sequence). The CDR3 totals 15 residues. The CDR3 nucleotides are TGTGCCAGTAGTCTCATCTCAGGGGCCCGGCAGCCCCAGCATTTT. Translation gives CASSLISGARQPQHF.

The genes are TRBV7-9 and TRBJ1-1; D uncertain. The CDR3 runs to 13 residues. Between the trimmed V and J ends, which lost 8 bases and 3 bases, there was a span of 13 bases. Germline V gene data show CDR1 as SEHNR and CDR2 as FQNEAQ (reference sequence). This chain's CDR3 is CASHMGWDTEAFF. The CDR3 DNA follows: TGTGCCAGCCACATGGGCTGGGACACTGAAGCTTTCTTT.

This clone was counted between two and nine times. The junction and the germline gene differ at one end; a read error may be behind it. V usage is TRBV7-9 and J usage is TRBJ1-2, with D possibly TRBD1 on 6 matching bases. The CDR3 extends over 17 amino acids. Germline loops: CDR1 SEHNR, CDR2 FQNEAQ (reference sequence). CDR3 in DNA: TGTTCCAGCAGCTTAGGGGCCACAGGGCTCCTTAACTATGGCTACACCTTC. As protein: CSSSLGATGLLNYGYTF.

The gene calls are TRBV12-5 and TRBJ2-1, with 13 bases matching TRBD2. The V segment lost 5 bases and the J segment 4 bases; nucleotides outside the gene matches: 8. Germline V gene data show CDR1 as LGHNT and CDR2 as FRNRAP. The CDR3 extends over 17 amino acids. CDR3 region: CASGRRLAGGMYNEQFF. As DNA, the CDR3 is TGTGCTAGTGGTCGTAGACTAGCGGGAGGAATGTACAATGAGCAGTTCTTC.

V and J are TRBV29-1 and TRBJ2-7, with 7 bases identical to TRBD2. CDR3 length equals 14 residues. Germline trimming cut 3 bases from V and 6 bases from J; bases unmatched to any gene: 11. Looked up from germline, CDR1 is SQVTM and CDR2 is ANQGSEA. The CDR3 nucleotides read TGCAGCGTTGACGCCGGACGTGGGGGGGGCGAGCAGTACTTC. This gives the protein CSVDAGRGGGEQYF.

The chain combines TRBV27 with TRBJ2-7; possibly TRBD1 for D (6 bases). The CDR3 is 14 residues long. Trimming stripped 5 bases from V and 2 bases from J, with 13 bases between. The germline V gene has CDR1 MNHEY and CDR2 SMNVEV (reference sequence). The CDR3 reads CASSRDTVTYEQYF. DNA for the CDR3: TGTGCCAGCAGTCGGGACACCGTAACCTACGAGCAGTACTTC.

J is TRBJ1-1 and V is TRBV28; D remains unclear. Germline V lookup: CDR1 MDHEN, CDR2 SYDVKM. This CDR3 has 15 residues. V lost 2 bases to trimming and J lost 3 bases, with 13 bases between them. For the CDR3, the DNA is TGTGCCAGCAGTTTAAACGCAGGCGGGGACACTGAAGCTTTCTTT. Translation: CASSLNAGGDTEAFF.

V and J are TRBV5-1 and TRBJ2-7; 9 bases are shared with TRBD2. V lost 4 bases, J lost 4 bases, and 6 bases stayed unmatched. This CDR3 is 14 amino acids long. Per the germline V gene, CDR1 is SGHRS and CDR2 is YFSETQ. The CDR3 nucleotides are TGCGCCAGCAGCCGTAGACTAGCGGATTACGAGCAGTACTTC. It yields the protein CASSRRLADYEQYF.

The V and J genes are TRBV30 and TRBJ1-4, with TRBD1 as a possible D gene (6 bases). The V gene's germline CDR1 is GTSNPN and CDR2 SVGIG (reference sequence). Trimming cost V 4 bases and J 4 bases, with 16 bases left between them. The CDR3 covers 15 residues. CDR3 sequence (DNA): TGTGCCTGGAACACAGAAACAGGGATTAATGAAAAACTGTTTTTT. Translated, it gives CAWNTETGINEKLFF.

The V and J genes are TRBV2 and TRBJ2-3; D is perhaps TRBD1 (5 bases). Germline V CDR1 and CDR2: SNHLY, FYNNEI. The CDR3 length is 13 residues. Trimming removed 5 bases at V and 5 bases at J, with 11 bases between. The DNA of the CDR3 is TGTGCCAGCAGTACTCGACAGAAAGATACGCAGTATTTT. This codes for CASSTRQKDTQYF.

The J gene is TRBJ1-2, the V gene TRBV5-1; no clear D gene. The CDR3 covers 14 residues. The V and J ends lost 5 bases and 4 bases respectively, with 15 bases between them. The V gene's germline CDR1 is SGHRS and CDR2 YFSETQ. This CDR3 reads CASSFGGEGYGYTF. DNA for the CDR3: TGCGCCAGCAGTTTTGGCGGCGAGGGCTATGGCTACACCTTC.